This TCR beta chain was obtained from a study of blood T cell repertoires in COVID-19. The wider study: COVID-19 samples, acute and convalescent, were from the United States, Italy and Spain.

The authors' processing: The assay estimated nucleated cells by amplifying reference gene primers. Libraries were prepared by immunoSEQ multiplex PCR; TCRdb keeps only in-frame clonotypes and omits some of them. V, J and clone size are taken as reported in that table, and D and trimming were inferred from the DNA itself. This sample has tens of thousands of clones, with 75% to 85% found just once. This clone was found once. Germline V CDR1 and CDR2: MNHEY, SVGEGT. The CDR3 extends over 11 amino acids. V was shortened by 2 bases and J by 7 bases, with 3 bases between the two germline ends. The TCR comes from a human donor in a cohort sampled during active COVID-19. The chain employs TRBV6-2 or TRBV6-3 and TRBJ2-1; D ambiguous. The specimen sequenced was peripheral blood. The DNA of the CDR3 is TGTGCCAGCAGTTACACAAATGAGCAGTTCTTC. Translation: CASSYTNEQFF.